The T cell receptor beta chain described here comes from a study of OX40 agonist ivuxolimab in advanced cancers. Some background on the complete study: Ivuxolimab, which targeted the costimulatory receptor OX40 (CD134), was an agonistic, fully human IgG2 monoclonal antibody. Intravenous ivuxolimab was administered to patients every 2 weeks at six dose levels: 0.01, 0.1, 0.3, 1.5, 3 and 10 mg/kg. Of the approximately 53 patients in dose escalation, about 19 had hepatocellular carcinoma, some 15 had melanoma, 9 had renal cell carcinoma and 9 had head and neck cancer. A male proportion of 82.7% and a mean age of around 60 years, ranging from about 23 to 90, were recorded for the dose-escalation cohort. Patients were allowed to have had prior anti-PD-1, anti-PD-L1 or anti-CTLA-4 therapy, and approximately 39% of the dose-escalation patients had been treated with checkpoint inhibitors. Three dose-escalation patients achieved partial responses, one with hepatocellular carcinoma and two with cutaneous melanoma. Peripheral TCRbeta sequencing aimed to test whether ivuxolimab altered TCR sequence diversity and caused clonal T-cell expansion. The paper covers the monotherapy dose-escalation part of the phase I ivuxolimab trial, which included N of about 50 patients.

Overall results and qualifications from the work: Low levels of normalized T-cell clonal expansion were also seen in some patients who did not respond. The antigen specificity of the clonally expanded peripheral T cells was not determined. In the 0.1-3.0 mg/kg groups, partial responders had among the lowest normalized peripheral clonal expansion, particularly in CD8+ T cells. At doses of 0.1 to 3.0 mg/kg, clonal expansion of both CD4+ and CD8+ blood T cells was observed from baseline to week 6. On average, CD8+ T cells showed more expanded clones than CD4+ T cells after ivuxolimab.

For sequencing of the TCRbeta CDR3 region, genomic DNA was extracted from the sorted cells. The immunoSEQ Assay was used to sequence the TCRbeta CDR3 regions. TCRdb mirrors the immuneACCESS table, restricted to in-frame sequences. Some clones are absent from its copies; in checked studies, under half trace to an unresolved V gene, and the reason for the others is unknown. For this sample there are 87,000 or so clones; over 75% appear just once. Of the sample, 3% to 4.5% is held by the ten largest clones. Comment on this clone: Its antigen is not yet known. There are no base qualities to consult, and no much larger clone falls within one base.

Patients with autoimmune disease history or receiving systemic immunosuppression were excluded from the trial. Peripheral blood for TCR sequencing was collected from all dose cohorts at baseline, on cycle 4 day 1, and on cycle 7 day 1. The samples were drawn from a first-in-human, open-label, multicenter phase I dose-escalation trial of ivuxolimab. Adults with locally advanced or metastatic head and neck squamous cell, hepatocellular, melanoma or renal cell carcinoma were enrolled in the trial. Before TCR sequencing, CD4+ T cells and CD8+ T cells from peripheral blood were sorted into separate populations. Taken from cysteine to phenylalanine, the CDR3 has 15 residues. Only the CDR3 part of the read is kept: 45 bases, read in frame from the first base. V was cut back by 3 bases and J by 8 bases, leaving a gap of 16 bases between them. CDR1 is given as MNHEY and CDR2 as SVGAGI, both from the germline V gene.

This sample comprised CD4+ or CD8+ T cells sorted from blood, obtained in a trial of the OX40 agonist ivuxolimab. The origin of this receptor is an adult with an advanced solid tumor such as melanoma, head and neck, liver or kidney cancer. The chain is assembled from TRBV6-5 and TRBJ1-4; matching of 5 bases hints at TRBD1 as the D gene. The DNA reads TGTGCCAGCAGTTATTTTCAGGGAGGAGAGGAAAAACTGTTTTTT. This encodes CASSYFQGGEEKLFF.